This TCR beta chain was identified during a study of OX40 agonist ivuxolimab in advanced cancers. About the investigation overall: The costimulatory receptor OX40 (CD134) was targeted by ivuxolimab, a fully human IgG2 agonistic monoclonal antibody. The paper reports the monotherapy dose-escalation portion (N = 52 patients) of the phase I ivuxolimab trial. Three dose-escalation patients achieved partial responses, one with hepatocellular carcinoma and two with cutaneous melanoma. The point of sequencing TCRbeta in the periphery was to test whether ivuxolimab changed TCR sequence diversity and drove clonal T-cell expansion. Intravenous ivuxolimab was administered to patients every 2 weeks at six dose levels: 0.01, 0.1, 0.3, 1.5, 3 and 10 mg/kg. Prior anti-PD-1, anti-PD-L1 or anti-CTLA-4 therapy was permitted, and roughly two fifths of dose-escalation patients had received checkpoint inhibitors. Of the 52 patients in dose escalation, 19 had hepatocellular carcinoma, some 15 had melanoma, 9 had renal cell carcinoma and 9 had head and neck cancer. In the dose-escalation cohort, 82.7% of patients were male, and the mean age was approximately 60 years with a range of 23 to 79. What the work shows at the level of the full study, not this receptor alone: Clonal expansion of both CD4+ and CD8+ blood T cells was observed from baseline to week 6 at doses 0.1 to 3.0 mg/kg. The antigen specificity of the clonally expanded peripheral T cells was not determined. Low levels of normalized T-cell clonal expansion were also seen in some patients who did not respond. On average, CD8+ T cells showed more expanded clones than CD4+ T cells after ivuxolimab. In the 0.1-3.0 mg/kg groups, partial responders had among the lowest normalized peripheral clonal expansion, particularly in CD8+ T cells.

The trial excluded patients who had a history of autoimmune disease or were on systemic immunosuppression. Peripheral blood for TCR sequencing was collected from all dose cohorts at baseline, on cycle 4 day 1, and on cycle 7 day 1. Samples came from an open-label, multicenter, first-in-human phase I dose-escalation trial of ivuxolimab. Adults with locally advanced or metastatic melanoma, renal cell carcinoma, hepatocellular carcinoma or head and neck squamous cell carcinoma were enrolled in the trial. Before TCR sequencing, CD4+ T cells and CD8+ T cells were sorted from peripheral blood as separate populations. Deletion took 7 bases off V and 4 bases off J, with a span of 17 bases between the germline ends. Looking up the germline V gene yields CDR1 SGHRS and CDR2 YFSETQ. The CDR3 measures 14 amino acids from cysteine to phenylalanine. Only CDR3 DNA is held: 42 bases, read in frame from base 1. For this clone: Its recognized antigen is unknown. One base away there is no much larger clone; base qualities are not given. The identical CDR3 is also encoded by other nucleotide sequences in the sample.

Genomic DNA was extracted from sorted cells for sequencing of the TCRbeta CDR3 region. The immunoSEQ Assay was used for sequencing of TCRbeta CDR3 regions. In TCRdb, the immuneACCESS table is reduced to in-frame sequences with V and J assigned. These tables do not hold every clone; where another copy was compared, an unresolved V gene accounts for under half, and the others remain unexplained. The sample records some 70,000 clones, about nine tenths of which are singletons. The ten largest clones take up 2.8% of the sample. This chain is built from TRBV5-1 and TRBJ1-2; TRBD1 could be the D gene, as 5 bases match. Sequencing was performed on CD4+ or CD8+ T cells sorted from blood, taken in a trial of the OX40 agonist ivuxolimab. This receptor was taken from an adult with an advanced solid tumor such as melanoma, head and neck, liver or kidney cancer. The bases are TGCGCCAGCGGAGCGGGGCAGGGTGCCTATGGCTACACCTTC. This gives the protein CASGAGQGAYGYTF.